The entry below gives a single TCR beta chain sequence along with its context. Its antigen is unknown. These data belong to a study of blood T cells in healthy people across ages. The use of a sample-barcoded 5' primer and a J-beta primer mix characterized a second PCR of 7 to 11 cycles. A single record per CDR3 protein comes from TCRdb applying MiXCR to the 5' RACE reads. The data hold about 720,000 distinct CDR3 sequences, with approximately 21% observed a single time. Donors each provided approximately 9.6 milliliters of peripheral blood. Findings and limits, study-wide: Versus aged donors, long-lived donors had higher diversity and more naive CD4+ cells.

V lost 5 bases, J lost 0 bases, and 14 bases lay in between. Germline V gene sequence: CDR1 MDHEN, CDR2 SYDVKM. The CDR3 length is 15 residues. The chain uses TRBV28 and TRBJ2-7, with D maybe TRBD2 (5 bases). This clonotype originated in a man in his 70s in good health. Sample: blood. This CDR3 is CASSRRGFLSYEQYF. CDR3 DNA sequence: TGTGCCAGCAGTCGCCGGGGATTCCTCTCCTACGAGCAGTACTTC.